This T cell receptor beta chain was recorded in a study of early T cells in non-severe SARS-CoV-2 infection. This clonotype was seen repeatedly, ten times or more. What it binds is not known. Individual cDNA molecules received unique molecular identifiers during library preparation. In TCRdb, the 5' RACE reads were re-called with MiXCR into one record per CDR3 protein. The sample has fewer than 80,000 distinct CDR3 sequences, about 13% seen once. Germline V CDR1 and CDR2: SQVTM, ANQGSEA. Losses at the gene ends were 6 bases for V and 10 bases for J; bases not matched to a gene: 17. This CDR3 region has 15 residues. General study findings and limits: VDJdb matching, biased toward anti-spike CD8 responses, missed private and CD4 specificities.

The rearrangement joins TRBV29-1 to TRBJ2-1; 8 bases map to TRBD2. Material for sequencing was whole blood. The TCR was taken from an adult who was a healthcare worker with PCR-confirmed SARS-CoV-2 infection or an uninfected control (not recorded which). CDR3: CSVTPMGTRWSEQFF. Here the CDR3 DNA reads TGCAGCGTGACGCCCATGGGGACTAGGTGGAGCGAGCAGTTCTTC.